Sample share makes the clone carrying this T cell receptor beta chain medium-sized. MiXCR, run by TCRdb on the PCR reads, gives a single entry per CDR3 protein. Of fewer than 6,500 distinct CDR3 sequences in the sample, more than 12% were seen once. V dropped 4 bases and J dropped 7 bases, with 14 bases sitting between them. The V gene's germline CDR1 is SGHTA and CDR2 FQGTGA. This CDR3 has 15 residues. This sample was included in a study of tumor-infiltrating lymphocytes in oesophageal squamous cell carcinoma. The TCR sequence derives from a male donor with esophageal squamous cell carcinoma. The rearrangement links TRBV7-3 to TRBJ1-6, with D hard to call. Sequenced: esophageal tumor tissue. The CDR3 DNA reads TGTGCCAGCAGCTCCAAAGCGGGAGCCAATTCACCCCTCCACTTT. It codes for CASSSKAGANSPLHF.